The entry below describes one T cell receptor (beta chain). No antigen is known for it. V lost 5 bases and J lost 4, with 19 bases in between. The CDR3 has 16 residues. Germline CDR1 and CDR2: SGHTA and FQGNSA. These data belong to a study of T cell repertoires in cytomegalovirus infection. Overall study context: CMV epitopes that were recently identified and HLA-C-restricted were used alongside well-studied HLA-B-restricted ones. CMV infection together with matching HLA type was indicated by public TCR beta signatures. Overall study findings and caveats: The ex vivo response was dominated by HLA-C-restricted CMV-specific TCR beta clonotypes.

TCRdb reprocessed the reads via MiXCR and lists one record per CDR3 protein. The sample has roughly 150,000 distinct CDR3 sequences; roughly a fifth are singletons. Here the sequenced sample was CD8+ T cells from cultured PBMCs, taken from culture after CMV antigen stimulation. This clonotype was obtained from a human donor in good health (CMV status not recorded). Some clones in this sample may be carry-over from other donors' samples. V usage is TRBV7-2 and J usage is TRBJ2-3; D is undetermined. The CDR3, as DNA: TGTGCCAGCAGCCCAAGAGGCCAAAAAATCCCAGATACGCAGTATTTT. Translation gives CASSPRGQKIPDTQYF.